These 24 T cell receptor beta chains share one sample of origin, sequenced in a study of T cell responses to AZD1222 COVID-19 vaccine. Data came from immunoSEQ multiplex PCR; TCRdb stores just in-frame clones and leaves some out. The repertoire holds 60,000 to 75,000 clones, with about three quarters as singletons. This sample comprised peripheral blood, obtained 28 days after the second AZD1222 dose. The receptors here all came from an adult who received the AZD1222 COVID-19 vaccine.

The CDR3: CASSLRGGISGSYTF. In DNA, the CDR3 is TGTGCCAGCAGCTTAAGGGGGGGCATTTCCGGAAGCTACACCTTC. This chain joins TRBV13 and TRBJ1-2, with a possible D match to TRBD1 (6 bases). Germline CDR1 reads PRHDT; CDR2 reads FYEKMQ (reference sequence). V was trimmed by 2 bases and J by 9 bases, leaving 19 bases between them. This CDR3 has 15 amino acids.

The chain joins TRBV5-6 to TRBJ2-3; D not resolved. CDR1 is SGHDT, CDR2 YYEEEE, per germline. This CDR3 has 14 residues. Trimming shortened V by 0 bases and J by 6 bases, and 11 bases separated the two germline ends. CDR3 coding DNA: TGTGCCAGCAGCTTGGCTGGGCCGCAGGATACGCAGTATTTT. Translating it yields CASSLAGPQDTQYF. The full variable domain, its missing parts supplied by reference TRBV5-6 and TRBJ2-3, is DAGVTQSPTHLIKTRGQQVTLRCSPKSGHDTVSWYQQALGQGPQFIFQYYEEEERQRGNFPDRFSGHQFPNYSSELNVNALLLGDSALYLCASSLAGPQDTQYFGPGTRLTVL.

This clone was observed a single time. The chain has TRBV9 and TRBJ2-7; 8 bases line up with TRBD1. The germline gives CDR1 SGDLS, CDR2 YYNGEE. The junction had 8 bases not matched to a gene; V was cut back by 4 bases and J by 2 bases. This CDR3 contains 15 residues. The CDR3 DNA is TGTGCCAGCAGCCCCGGGACAGGCGGGGCCTACGAGCAGTACTTC. Amino acid sequence: CASSPGTGGAYEQYF.

The V and J genes are TRBV19 and TRBJ1-1; D is perhaps TRBD1 (5 bases). The CDR3 is made up of 13 amino acids. V lost 6 bases, J lost 7 bases, and 15 bases lay in between. CDR1 LNHDA and CDR2 SQIVND come from the germline V gene (reference sequence). The CDR3 region has the DNA TGTGCCAGTAGGGGGGGGGATTTTCATGAAGCTTTCTTT. This sequence encodes CASRGGDFHEAFF.

This chain uses TRBV10-3 with TRBJ2-1, with 8 bases matching TRBD1. Germline CDR1 and CDR2: ENHRY and SYGVKD. Losses at the gene ends were 6 bases for V and 7 bases for J; bases not matched to a gene: 11. The CDR3 extends over 15 amino acids. For the CDR3, the DNA is TGTGCCATCAGCTCGGGGCAGGGGGCGCAGAATGAGCAGTTCTTC. Its protein is CAISSGQGAQNEQFF.

This sequence joins TRBV5-6 and TRBJ1-1; D might be TRBD1 (6 bases). This CDR3 is built from 14 residues. V gave up 1 base and J gave up 8 bases, with 15 bases separating them. Germline V gene sequence: CDR1 SGHDT, CDR2 YYEEEE. In nucleotides, the CDR3 is TGTGCCAGCAGCTTGTGGGGAGGGGGGAGAGAAGCTTTCTTT. Protein sequence: CASSLWGGGREAFF. The variable domain in full, with the rest retrieved from reference TRBV5-6 and TRBJ1-1, is DAGVTQSPTHLIKTRGQQVTLRCSPKSGHDTVSWYQQALGQGPQFIFQYYEEEERQRGNFPDRFSGHQFPNYSSELNVNALLLGDSALYLCASSLWGGGREAFFGQGTRLTVV.

This chain links TRBV4-1 with TRBJ1-1, with no clear D. This CDR3 contains 16 residues. V was clipped by 0 bases and J by 5 bases, with 16 bases between them. CDR1 is MGHRA, CDR2 YSYEKL, per germline. The CDR3 DNA sequence: TGCGCCAGCAGCCAAGAAGGATCCGGGGTTCGGACTGAAGCTTTCTTT. It specifies CASSQEGSGVRTEAFF.

This clone came up once. The J gene is TRBJ1-1, the V gene TRBV7-9; perhaps TRBD1 as D (6 bases). V lost 2 bases and J lost 5, with 27 bases in between. The CDR3 loop spans 19 amino acids. Germline V gene data show CDR1 as SEHNR and CDR2 as FQNEAQ (reference sequence). CDR3 DNA: TGTGCCAGCAGCTTATTCCAGGGCAACCCAGGCTTGAGGGGGACTGAAGCTTTCTTT. Translated: CASSLFQGNPGLRGTEAFF.

The chain carries TRBV19 and TRBJ2-4, with D tentatively TRBD1 or TRBD2 (7 bases each). The ends were cut back, 3 bases at V and 9 bases at J, with 15 bases in the middle. Germline V lookup: CDR1 LNHDA, CDR2 SQIVND (reference sequence). The CDR3 spans 14 residues. DNA of the CDR3: TGTGCCAGTAGTATGGGAGGGGGCGCGGCCATTCAGTACTTC. Translating gives CASSMGGGAAIQYF.

This clone was recorded a few times. The chain recombines TRBV11-3 with TRBJ1-3; 7 bases map to TRBD1. The V gene end was trimmed by 5 bases and the J gene end by 1 base; junction bases not matched to a gene: 5. The CDR3 totals 15 residues. The germline gives CDR1 SGHNT, CDR2 YENEEA. The CDR3 loop reads CASSPRTGSGNTIYF. For the CDR3, the DNA is TGTGCCAGCAGCCCCCGGACAGGATCTGGAAACACCATATATTTT.

The chain employs TRBV27 and TRBJ1-2; a weak D match, TRBD1 (6 bases). Trimming cost V 6 bases and J 8 bases, with 16 bases left between them. The CDR3 is 13 residues long. Germline CDR1 MNHEY, CDR2 SMNVEV (reference sequence). The CDR3 loop reads CASRARTAGGYTF. The CDR3 nucleotides are TGTGCCAGCAGGGCCAGGACAGCGGGGGGCTACACCTTC.

The genes are TRBV5-1 and TRBJ1-4, with TRBD1 identical over 9 bases. From germline, CDR1 is SGHRS and CDR2 YFSETQ. The CDR3 is made up of 14 amino acids. The V segment lost 5 bases and the J segment 6 bases; nucleotides outside the gene matches: 5. CDR3 loop: CASSTGGGDEKLFF. CDR3 nucleotide sequence: TGCGCCAGCAGTACAGGGGGCGGAGATGAAAAACTGTTTTTT.

J is TRBJ2-1 and V is TRBV7-6; the match to TRBD2 covers 13 bases. V lost 4 bases to trimming and J lost 0 bases; unmatched junction nucleotides: 12. Germline loops: CDR1 SGHVS, CDR2 FNYEAQ. The CDR3 totals 20 residues. CDR3 bases: TGTGCCAGCAGCTATTACTCCGGGACTAGCGGGGCTAGCTCCTACAATGAGCAGTTCTTC. It yields the protein CASSYYSGTSGASSYNEQFF.

This chain uses TRBV19 with TRBJ1-2, with a weak D call TRBD1 (5 bases). The CDR3 has 16 residues. The germline V and J ends were trimmed by 3 bases and 6 bases, with 20 bases remaining between them. The germline V gene encodes CDR1 LNHDA and CDR2 SQIVND (reference sequence). CDR3 amino acids: CASSIFGQKGTNGYTF. The CDR3 DNA sequence: TGTGCCAGTAGTATTTTCGGACAAAAGGGCACCAATGGCTACACCTTC.

The rearrangement links TRBV5-1 to TRBJ1-3; D is unclear. The V gene lost 3 bases and the J gene lost 0 bases, with 7 bases spanning the gap. This CDR3 is 14 amino acids long. Germline assignment: CDR1 SGHRS and CDR2 YFSETQ. This CDR3 reads CASSSTYSGNTIYF. For the CDR3, the DNA is TGCGCCAGCAGCTCGACATACTCTGGAAACACCATATATTTT.

The chain is built from TRBV9 and TRBJ2-1; D uncertain. V shed 2 bases and J shed 5 bases, with 11 bases lying between them. Germline loops: CDR1 SGDLS, CDR2 YYNGEE. There are 14 residues in the CDR3. The CDR3 DNA reads as TGTGCCAGCAGCGTCGGGCAAGTGGACAATGAGCAGTTCTTC. Protein product: CASSVGQVDNEQFF.

The chain is built from TRBV21-1 and TRBJ1-2; the table calls TRBD1, which could not be checked here. TRBV21-1 is a recognized pseudogene. This CDR3 spans 17 amino acids. The DNA of the CDR3 is TGTGCCAGCAGCAAAGAGACAGGGGGCGAGACTAACTATGGCTACACCTTC. Translation: CASSKETGGETNYGYTF.

V usage is TRBV28 and J usage is TRBJ2-2; D not resolved. Germline-derived CDR1 and CDR2 are MDHEN and SYDVKM. The CDR3 spans 14 residues. V lost 2 bases to trimming and J lost 2 bases, with 6 bases between them. The CDR3 region has the DNA TGTGCCAGCAGTTTAGGCACAAACACCGGGGAGCTGTTTTTT. It encodes CASSLGTNTGELFF.

This clone was seen a single time. This chain joins TRBV24-1 and TRBJ2-2; tentative D call: TRBD1 (6 bases). V was pared by 1 base and J by 1 base, with 12 bases between. The germline CDR1 and CDR2 sequences are KGHDR and SFDVKD. The CDR3 totals 17 residues. CDR3 bases: TGTGCCACCAGTGATTTAACGGGACAAAAGAACACCGGGGAGCTGTTTTTT. Its translation is CATSDLTGQKNTGELFF.

The chain has TRBV19 and TRBJ2-2, with a tentative D call TRBD2 (6 bases). The V end lost 5 bases, the J end lost 2 bases, and 15 bases lay between the germline ends. This CDR3 comprises 16 residues. Germline V CDR1 and CDR2: LNHDA, SQIVND (reference sequence). The CDR3 reads CASSGGEVRNTGELFF. The CDR3, as DNA: TGTGCCAGTAGTGGCGGGGAGGTCCGAAACACCGGGGAGCTGTTTTTT.

The chain is built from TRBV2 and TRBJ1-5; D not resolved. This CDR3 region has 13 residues. Trimming removed 4 bases from V and 4 bases from J, with 8 bases in between. Germline V lookup: CDR1 SNHLY, CDR2 FYNNEI. CDR3 nucleotide sequence: TGTGCCAGCAGTGGAGTCGAGAATCAGCCCCAGCATTTT. Its protein product is CASSGVENQPQHF.

The chain employs TRBV7-7 and TRBJ2-2; D not certain. This CDR3 spans 14 amino acids. CDR1 and CDR2 (germline): SSHAT, FNYEAQ (reference sequence). V was cut by 10 bases and J by 4 bases, with 16 bases left in between. CDR3 DNA: TGTGCCACCACACCCGATTCGAGCACCGGGGAGCTGTTTTTT. Encoded protein: CATTPDSSTGELFF.

V and J are TRBV2 and TRBJ1-4, with 9 bases matching TRBD1. The CDR3 contains 14 residues. The germline V gene encodes CDR1 SNHLY and CDR2 FYNNEI. J was trimmed by 7 bases and V by 5 bases; bases with no gene match: 5. The CDR3 DNA follows: TGTGCCAGCAGTATACAGGGGGCGCTTGAAAAACTGTTTTTT. Its translation is CASSIQGALEKLFF.

This chain links TRBV3-1 (or the pseudogene TRBV3-2) with TRBJ2-1, with TRBD1 matching 7 bases. The V gene's germline CDR1 is LGHDT and CDR2 YNNKEL (reference sequence). The CDR3 has 18 amino acids. The V segment lost 1 base and the J segment 1 base; nucleotides outside the gene matches: 10. The CDR3 sequence is CASSQGVSGQRSYNEQFF. The CDR3 DNA reads TGTGCCAGCAGCCAAGGGGTCTCGGGACAGCGATCCTACAATGAGCAGTTCTTC.